This TCR beta chain was identified during a study of blood T cell repertoires in COVID-19. Produced via immunoSEQ multiplex PCR; TCRdb's table is partial and in-frame only. This sample yields about 200,000 clones, of which about 90% are seen a single time; 0.95% to 1.5% belongs to the top ten. Germline loops: CDR1 SGHVS, CDR2 FQNEAQ. V shed 3 bases and J 2 bases; nucleotides not matched to a gene: 8. There are 16 residues in the CDR3. The material sequenced was peripheral blood. V gene TRBV7-8 combines with J gene TRBJ2-3, with 7 bases lining up with TRBD2. This sequence originates from a man aged 25-45 years with acute or convalescent COVID-19. The CDR3: CASSFAPGGFTDTQYF. The CDR3 nucleotides read TGTGCCAGCAGCTTTGCTCCCGGGGGGTTCACAGATACGCAGTATTTT.